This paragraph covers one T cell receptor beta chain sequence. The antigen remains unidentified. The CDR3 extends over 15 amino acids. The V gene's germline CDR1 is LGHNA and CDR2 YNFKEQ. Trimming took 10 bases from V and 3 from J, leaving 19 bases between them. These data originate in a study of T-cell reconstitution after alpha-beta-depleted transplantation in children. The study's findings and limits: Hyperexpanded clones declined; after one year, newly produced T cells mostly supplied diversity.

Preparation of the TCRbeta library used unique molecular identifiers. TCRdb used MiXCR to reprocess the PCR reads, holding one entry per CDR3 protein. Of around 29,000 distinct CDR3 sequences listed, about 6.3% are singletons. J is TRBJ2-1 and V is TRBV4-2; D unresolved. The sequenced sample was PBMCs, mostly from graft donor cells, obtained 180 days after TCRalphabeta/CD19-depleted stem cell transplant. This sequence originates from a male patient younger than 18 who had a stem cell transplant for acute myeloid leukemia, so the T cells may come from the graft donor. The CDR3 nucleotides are TGTGCCATCGGCCCCCGGCTGCTCTGCTACAATGAGCAGTTCTTC. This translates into CAIGPRLLCYNEQFF.